The entry below describes one T cell receptor beta chain. At one end the junction does not follow the germline gene, possibly because of a read error. The CDR3 is made up of 14 amino acids. Germline V lookup: CDR1 LNHDA, CDR2 SQIVND (reference sequence). This record comes from a study of blood T cell repertoires in COVID-19. On the study more broadly: Researchers got acute and convalescent COVID-19 samples from the United States, Italy and Spain. The analysed material was cDNA or gDNA that came from T cells, B-cell-depleted T cells, or PBMCs.

As handled by the study authors: Reference gene primer amplification yielded estimated nucleated cell counts. Clones were sequenced by immunoSEQ multiplex PCR, and TCRdb holds only the in-frame ones, with some missing. For V, J and clone size, that table is used; D and trimming come from the DNA. The table lists 250,000 to 300,000 clones, around 90% of them singletons, with about 0.99% in the top ten. The receptor was derived from a woman aged 40 to 55 who had recovered from COVID-19. Sequenced sample: peripheral blood. The chain couples TRBV19 to TRBJ2-7, with 8 bases lining up with TRBD2. The CDR3 nucleotides read TGTGCCAGCAGTACGGTAGCGGGGCCCTACGAGCAGTACTTC. Translated, it gives CASSTVAGPYEQYF.